A single sample gave rise to the 8 T cell receptor beta chains below, sequenced in a study of regulatory T cells in long-lasting Graves disease. iRepertoire HTBI primers and Arm-PCR of CDR3 regions built TCR beta libraries. TCRdb redid the calling of the multiplex PCR reads with MiXCR, one entry per CDR3 protein. The sample has fewer than 450,000 distinct CDR3 sequences, 23% seen once. Time point in this sample: persistent/refractory GD, antithyroid drugs over 5 years with positive TRAb. Extracted PBMC RNA gave rise to the TCR library. Sequencing used peripheral blood mononuclear cells (PBMCs), obtained when the disease was refractory, from a patient treated with antithyroid drugs. These TCRs come from a female donor with Graves disease.

There are a few counts of this clonotype. One end of the junction does not line up with germline, which may come from a read error. The V call is TRBV24-1, the J call TRBJ1-1; the match to TRBD1 covers 8 bases. The V gene's germline CDR1 is KGHDR and CDR2 SFDVKD. The CDR3 sequence is 12 residues long. This CDR3 reads CATSQDRGSHTF. The CDR3 DNA is TGTGCCACCAGCCAAGACAGGGGAAGTCATACATTT.

This clonotype was observed many times. The rearrangement joins TRBV2 to TRBJ1-4, with TRBD1 matching 10 bases. Trimming took 6 bases from V and 4 from J; bases not matched to a gene: 2. CDR3 size: 14 residues. Germline V gene data show CDR1 as SNHLY and CDR2 as FYNNEI. The CDR3 nucleotides are TGTGCCAGCAGGGGACAGGGGCTTAATGAAAAACTGTTTTTT. Its translation is CASRGQGLNEKLFF.

This clonotype was observed many times. The chain employs TRBV7-2 and TRBJ2-5, with D perhaps TRBD1 or TRBD2 (5 bases each). CDR3 size: 14 residues. V was cut by 5 bases and J by 5 bases, with 15 bases left in between. Germline loops: CDR1 SGHTA, CDR2 FQGNSA. CDR3 nucleotide sequence: TGTGCCAGCAGCCGGGACGGACTCGACGAGACCCAGTACTTC. As protein: CASSRDGLDETQYF.

This clonotype has just a few counts. The V call is TRBV19, the J call TRBJ1-2; possibly TRBD1 for D (5 bases). The CDR3 contains 13 residues. V lost 6 bases and J 3 bases, leaving 11 bases between the germline ends. Germline V gene data show CDR1 as LNHDA and CDR2 as SQIVND (reference sequence). The CDR3 sequence is CASRLQGDYGYTF. The CDR3 DNA sequence: TGTGCCAGTAGACTCCAGGGTGACTATGGCTACACCTTC.

This clonotype has a count of ten or more. The genes are TRBV3-1 and TRBJ1-1, with TRBD1 matching over 7 bases. CDR1 and CDR2 (germline): LGHDT, YNNKEL (reference sequence). V dropped 6 bases and J dropped 1; count of bases not matched to a gene: 5. CDR3 length equals 14 residues. CDR3: CASSNRGGNTEAFF. The CDR3 DNA follows: TGTGCCAGCAGTAACAGGGGCGGGAACACTGAAGCTTTCTTT. The full variable domain, its missing parts supplied by reference TRBV3-1 and TRBJ1-1, is DTAVSQTPKYLVTQMGNDKSIKCEQNLGHDTMYWYKQDSKKFLKIMFSYNNKELIINETVPNRFSPKSPDKAHLNLHINSLELGDSAVYFCASSNRGGNTEAFFGQGTRLTVV.

This sequence joins TRBV7-3 and TRBJ1-1, with D hard to call. Germline CDR1 SGHTA, CDR2 FQGTGA. Trimming removed 5 bases from V and 3 bases from J, with 10 bases in between. The CDR3 has 13 amino acids. The CDR3 loop reads CASSRTLDTEAFF. In DNA, the CDR3 is TGTGCCAGCAGCCGCACTTTGGACACTGAAGCTTTCTTT.

Many counts were recorded for this clonotype. V usage is TRBV2 and J usage is TRBJ1-2; TRBD1 matches 7 bases. The CDR3 spans 14 residues. The J segment lost 2 bases and the V segment lost 6 bases, leaving 6 bases of the junction unmatched. The germline CDR1 and CDR2 sequences are SNHLY and FYNNEI. The CDR3 DNA follows: TGTGCCAGCAGCGCCGACAGGGACAACTATGGCTACACCTTC. It translates to CASSADRDNYGYTF.

The table lists this clonotype with a few counts. This chain links TRBV5-1 with TRBJ2-2; 7 nucleotides line up with TRBD1. The length of the CDR3 is 15 residues. Trimming cost V 4 bases and J 6 bases; bases outside gene matches: 9. Germline lookup yields CDR1 SGHRS and CDR2 YFSETQ. The CDR3 protein is CASSPDRFSPGELFF. CDR3 in DNA: TGCGCCAGCAGCCCGGACAGGTTTTCTCCCGGGGAGCTGTTTTTT. Looking up the rest from reference TRBV5-1 and TRBJ2-2 gives the full variable domain: KAGVTQTPRYLIKTRGQQVTLSCSPISGHRSVSWYQQTPGQGLQFLFEYFSETQRNKGNFPGRFSGRQFSNSRSEMNVSTLELGDSALYLCASSPDRFSPGELFFGEGSRLTVL.